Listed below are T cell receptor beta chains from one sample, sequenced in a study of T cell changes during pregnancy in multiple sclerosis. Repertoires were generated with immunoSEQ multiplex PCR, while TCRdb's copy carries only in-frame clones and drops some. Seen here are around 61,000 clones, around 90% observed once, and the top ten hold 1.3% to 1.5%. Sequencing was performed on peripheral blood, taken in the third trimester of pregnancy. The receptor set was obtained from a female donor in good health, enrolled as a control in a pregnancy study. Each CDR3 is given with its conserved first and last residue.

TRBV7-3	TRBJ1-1	CASSSDQGASAFF
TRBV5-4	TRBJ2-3	CASSGTGFGAADTQYF
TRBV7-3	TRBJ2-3	CASSLTQSGRSTDTQYF
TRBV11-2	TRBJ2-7	CASSFQQGYEQYF
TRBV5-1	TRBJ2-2	CASSLRGRVSTGELFF
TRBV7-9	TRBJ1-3	CASSLLQPSGNTIYF
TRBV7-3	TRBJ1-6	CASSKRGQGATNSPLHF
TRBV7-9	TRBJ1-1	CASSPPGTLNELMNTEAFF
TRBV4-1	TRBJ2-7	CASSQEGASGGAWGYEQYF
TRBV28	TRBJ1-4	CASSWGQANEKLFF